The next 31 T cell receptor beta chains were all read from a single sample in a study of blood T cell repertoires in COVID-19. The assay was immunoSEQ multiplex PCR, and TCRdb's table has in-frame clones only and misses some. This table holds roughly 200,000 clones, over 80% found once. Sequenced material: peripheral blood. Receptors originate from a middle-aged woman with COVID-19, enrolled during active disease.

The chain recombines TRBV6-1 with TRBJ1-2; a possible D gene is TRBD1 (6 bases). This CDR3 is 13 amino acids long. Germline V gives CDR1 MNHNS, CDR2 SASEGT. Trimming shortened V by 0 bases and J by 8 bases, and 10 bases separated the two germline ends. The CDR3 sequence is CASSEARGAGYTF. The CDR3 DNA reads as TGTGCCAGCAGTGAAGCGCGGGGGGCAGGCTACACCTTC.

The chain links TRBV27 to TRBJ1-5; no definite D call. This CDR3 contains 14 residues. Trimming left V 5 bases short and J 0 bases short, with 8 bases between. Germline V CDR1 and CDR2: MNHEY, SMNVEV (reference sequence). The CDR3 bases are TGTGCCAGCAGTCCCAGGTATAGCAATCAGCCCCAGCATTTT. Translation gives CASSPRYSNQPQHF.

The V and J genes are TRBV6-5 and TRBJ1-4; TRBD1 aligns across 11 bases. The CDR3 sequence is 14 residues long. Germline-derived CDR1 and CDR2 are MNHEY and SVGAGI. With V trimmed by 5 bases and J by 7 bases, 3 bases remained unmatched. CDR3 bases: TGTGCCAGCAGTCGGGGACAGGGGGTTGAAAAACTGTTTTTT. Translating it yields CASSRGQGVEKLFF.

This chain joins TRBV4-2 and TRBJ2-7, with TRBD2 matching over 13 bases. V shed 4 bases and J 5 bases; nucleotides not matched to a gene: 5. There are 15 residues in the CDR3. Germline loops: CDR1 LGHNA, CDR2 YNFKEQ. CDR3: CASSPPLAGGDEQYF. The DNA of the CDR3 is TGTGCCAGCAGCCCACCACTAGCGGGGGGGGACGAGCAGTACTTC.

This clone has a handful of counts. V and J are TRBV3-1 (or the pseudogene TRBV3-2) and TRBJ2-3, with a weak D call TRBD2 (7 bases). CDR1 and CDR2 (germline): LGHDT, YNNKEL (reference sequence). Trimming pared 1 base from V and 5 bases from J, leaving 16 bases between. There are 16 residues in the CDR3. CDR3 amino acids: CASSQGRGGARDTQYF. CDR3 nucleotides: TGTGCCAGCAGCCAAGGTCGAGGGGGGGCGAGAGATACGCAGTATTTT.

The chain has TRBV2 and TRBJ2-2; D perhaps matches TRBD1 (5 bases). Per germline, CDR1 SNHLY and CDR2 FYNNEI. The CDR3 consists of 19 residues. V was pared by 5 bases and J by 3 bases, with 25 bases between. This chain's CDR3 is CASSNSLGFKGPYTGELFF. The CDR3 DNA reads as TGTGCCAGCAGTAACTCCCTGGGGTTTAAGGGGCCGTACACCGGGGAGCTGTTTTTT.

This chain links TRBV27 with TRBJ1-2; the D is unclear. The CDR3 contains 13 residues. CDR1 is MNHEY and CDR2 is SMNVEV in the germline V gene (reference sequence). Between the trimmed V and J ends, which lost 3 bases and 0 bases, there was a span of 5 bases. The DNA of the CDR3 is TGTGCCAGCAGTTTCGGGACTAACTATGGCTACACCTTC. This codes for CASSFGTNYGYTF.

The genes are TRBV27 and TRBJ2-3; TRBD2 matches 8 bases. CDR3 length: 15 amino acids. From germline, CDR1 is MNHEY and CDR2 SMNVEV (reference sequence). V dropped 2 bases and J dropped 8; count of bases not matched to a gene: 9. The CDR3 coding sequence is TGTGCCAGCAGTTTACCAGCGGGAGAGGCGGGTACGCAGTATTTT. It is translated as CASSLPAGEAGTQYF.

The chain has TRBV3-1 (or the pseudogene TRBV3-2) and TRBJ2-7, with a tentative D call TRBD2 (7 bases). V shed 8 bases and J shed 3 bases, with 11 bases lying between them. The germline V gene has CDR1 LGHDT and CDR2 YNNKEL (reference sequence). This CDR3 has 12 amino acids. Here the CDR3 DNA reads TGTGCCAGCCGAGGGGGGGACTACGAGCAGTACTTC. Its translation is CASRGGDYEQYF.

The V gene is TRBV20-1, the J gene TRBJ1-2; D is perhaps TRBD1 (5 bases). Germline V CDR1 and CDR2: DFQATT, SNEGSKA (reference sequence). The V gene lost 6 bases and the J gene lost 6 bases, with 8 bases spanning the gap. This CDR3 has 10 residues. The CDR3 is CSAPGDGYTF. DNA for the CDR3: TGCAGTGCACCGGGGGATGGCTACACCTTC.

The chain couples TRBV5-1 to TRBJ1-2, with D perhaps TRBD1 (6 bases). The CDR3 loop spans 14 amino acids. Germline CDR1 reads SGHRS; CDR2 reads YFSETQ. Trimming removed 2 bases at V and 8 bases at J, with 16 bases between. CDR3: CASSLNTGSEGYTF. The CDR3, as DNA: TGCGCCAGCAGCTTAAACACAGGGTCCGAGGGCTACACCTTC. Looking up the rest from reference TRBV5-1 and TRBJ1-2 gives the full variable domain: KAGVTQTPRYLIKTRGQQVTLSCSPISGHRSVSWYQQTPGQGLQFLFEYFSETQRNKGNFPGRFSGRQFSNSRSEMNVSTLELGDSALYLCASSLNTGSEGYTFGSGTRLTVV.

The chain carries TRBV19 and TRBJ2-3; D might be TRBD1 (5 bases). Per germline, CDR1 LNHDA and CDR2 SQIVND (reference sequence). This CDR3 region has 14 residues. Trimming shortened V by 5 bases and J by 6 bases, and 15 bases separated the two germline ends. The CDR3 nucleotides are TGTGCCAGTAGTCGAACAGGATCAACGGATACGCAGTATTTT. It translates to CASSRTGSTDTQYF.

This clone was seen a few times. The chain is built from TRBV29-1 and TRBJ2-7; TRBD2 agrees at 7 bases. Germline assignment: CDR1 SQVTM and CDR2 ANQGSEA. Losses at the gene ends were 1 base for V and 3 bases for J; bases not matched to a gene: 6. The CDR3 is made up of 14 amino acids. The CDR3 sequence: CSVEGGGKDYEQYF. CDR3 coding DNA: TGCAGCGTTGAAGGGGGAGGGAAGGACTACGAGCAGTACTTC.

This clone was counted once. The genes are TRBV28 and TRBJ2-2, with 11 nucleotides matching TRBD1. The germline V gene has CDR1 MDHEN and CDR2 SYDVKM. This CDR3 is built from 13 residues. For the CDR3, the DNA is TGTGTAGCCGGACAGGGGGCAATCGGGGAGCTGTTTTTT. This translates into CVAGQGAIGELFF. The full variable domain, its missing parts supplied by reference TRBV28 and TRBJ2-2, is DVKVTQSSRYLVKRTGEKVFLECVQDMDHENMFWYRQDPGLGLRLIYFSYDVKMKEKGDIPEGYSVSREKKERFSLILESASTNQTSMYLCVAGQGAIGELFFGEGSRLTVL.

This clone was seen a handful of times. The rearrangement joins TRBV4-2 to TRBJ1-1, with a weak D call TRBD1 (6 bases). This CDR3 comprises 14 residues. Germline V gene data show CDR1 as LGHNA and CDR2 as YNFKEQ. V was shortened by 1 base and J by 3 bases, with 9 bases between the two germline ends. CDR3 amino acids: CASSQGSGDTEAFF. The CDR3 nucleotides read TGTGCCAGCAGCCAAGGTTCAGGGGACACTGAAGCTTTCTTT.

The chain carries TRBV7-9 and TRBJ2-1, with D perhaps matching TRBD1 (6 bases). From germline, CDR1 is SEHNR and CDR2 FQNEAQ (reference sequence). Trimming took 2 bases from V and 3 from J, leaving 11 bases between them. The CDR3 has 15 residues. The CDR3 sequence is CASSLRGNLYNEQFF. As DNA, the CDR3 is TGTGCCAGCAGCTTAAGGGGGAATCTCTACAATGAGCAGTTCTTC.

This sequence joins TRBV7-3 and TRBJ2-1, with D maybe TRBD2 (6 bases). The CDR3 is 14 residues long. The germline CDR1 and CDR2 sequences are SGHTA and FQGTGA. V shed 2 bases and J shed 10 bases, with 15 bases lying between them. The CDR3 DNA reads as TGTGCCAGCAGCTTAGGCAGGGACTCAAGCGAGCAGTTCTTC. It specifies CASSLGRDSSEQFF.

Comment on this clone: In the same sample, other DNA sequences code for this CDR3. The rearrangement joins TRBV7-9 to TRBJ2-7, with D possibly being TRBD1 (6 bases). The ends were cut back, 4 bases at V and 2 bases at J, with 9 bases in the middle. CDR1 and CDR2 (germline): SEHNR, FQNEAQ (reference sequence). The CDR3 has 13 amino acids. CDR3 coding DNA: TGTGCCAGCAGCTCAGGACAGACCTACGAGCAGTACTTC. Translating gives CASSSGQTYEQYF. Variable domain in full (rest from reference TRBV7-9 and TRBJ2-7): DTGVSQNPRHKITKRGQNVTFRCDPISEHNRLYWYRQTLGQGPEFLTYFQNEAQLEKSRLLSDRFSAERPKGSFSTLEIQRTEQGDSAMYLCASSSGQTYEQYFGPGTRLTVT.

The J gene is TRBJ2-3, the V gene TRBV28; TRBD1 is a possible D gene (7 bases). The CDR3 loop spans 15 amino acids. Germline V gene sequence: CDR1 MDHEN, CDR2 SYDVKM. Trimming shortened V by 1 base and J by 4 bases, and 12 bases separated the two germline ends. CDR3 DNA: TGTGCCAGCAGTTTATATCAGGGGGGAGCAGATACGCAGTATTTT. Translation: CASSLYQGGADTQYF.

CDR3 DNA sequence: TGTGCCATCAGCACACTATCCTACGAGCAGTACTTC. Amino acids: CAISTLSYEQYF. This chain uses TRBV10-3 with TRBJ2-7; D is unclear. This CDR3 is 12 amino acids long. CDR1 and CDR2 (germline): ENHRY, SYGVKD. V was cut by 6 bases and J by 1 base, with 7 bases left in between.

This clone was observed once. The chain joins TRBV11-2 to TRBJ1-1; 8 bases are shared with TRBD1. V trimming: 2 bases; J trimming: 11 bases; junction bases outside the gene matches: 1. Germline V lookup: CDR1 SGHAT, CDR2 FQNNGV. The CDR3 runs to 11 residues. The CDR3 reads CASSLRDRAFF. CDR3 in DNA: TGTGCCAGCAGCTTAAGGGACAGGGCTTTCTTT.

The chain carries TRBV7-9 and TRBJ2-3, with D perhaps matching TRBD2 (6 bases). The ends were cut back, 4 bases at V and 1 base at J, with 18 bases in the middle. The CDR3 contains 17 residues. Germline loops: CDR1 SEHNR, CDR2 FQNEAQ (reference sequence). The CDR3 DNA is TGTGCCAGCAGCTCGGGACTCACCAACTGGGGCACAGATACGCAGTATTTT. Protein: CASSSGLTNWGTDTQYF.

This clone was observed once. The chain employs TRBV25-1 and TRBJ2-1; tentatively, D is TRBD2 (6 bases). The CDR3 is 17 amino acids. V was trimmed by 3 bases and J by 2 bases, leaving 17 bases between them. Germline lookup yields CDR1 MGHDK and CDR2 SYGVNS. The CDR3 loop is CASSDHGWRGTYNEQFF. The CDR3, as DNA: TGTGCCAGCAGTGACCATGGGTGGCGGGGTACCTACAATGAGCAGTTCTTC.

The chain links TRBV10-3 to TRBJ2-7; D might be TRBD1 (5 bases). Germline V lookup: CDR1 ENHRY, CDR2 SYGVKD. V lost 8 bases to trimming and J lost 0 bases, with 14 bases between them. CDR3 length equals 14 residues. CDR3 loop: CAILRQTNSYEQYF. The CDR3 nucleotides read TGTGCCATCTTGAGACAGACCAACTCCTACGAGCAGTACTTC.

This clone was seen a handful of times. V and J are TRBV19 and TRBJ1-4; the match to TRBD1 covers 11 bases. The V gene's germline CDR1 is LNHDA and CDR2 SQIVND (reference sequence). The V segment lost 4 bases and the J segment 5 bases; nucleotides outside the gene matches: 3. The CDR3 spans 15 residues. The CDR3, as DNA: TGTGCCAGTAGTACGGGGACAGGGGGAAATGAAAAACTGTTTTTT. Its protein is CASSTGTGGNEKLFF.

The chain is built from TRBV9 and TRBJ2-7; possible D gene TRBD2, 5 bases. Deletions cut 0 bases from V and 3 bases from J, with 13 bases between. The germline CDR1 and CDR2 sequences are SGDLS and YYNGEE. The CDR3 contains 15 residues. The CDR3 loop is CASSVAEGSHYEQYF. CDR3 sequence (DNA): TGTGCCAGCAGCGTAGCTGAGGGATCCCACTACGAGCAGTACTTC.

This rearrangement joins TRBV2 to TRBJ1-2, with unresolved D. The CDR3 totals 13 residues. V was shortened by 8 bases and J by 0 bases, with 10 bases between the two germline ends. CDR1 is SNHLY and CDR2 is FYNNEI in the germline V gene. The CDR3 sequence: CASLQSPNYGYTF. The CDR3 DNA follows: TGTGCCAGCTTACAGAGTCCTAACTATGGCTACACCTTC.

A few counts support this clone. This chain connects TRBV3-1 (or the pseudogene TRBV3-2) to TRBJ2-7; D is undetermined. The CDR3 sequence is 12 residues long. Per the germline V gene, CDR1 is LGHDT and CDR2 is YNNKEL (reference sequence). Trimming took 1 base from V and 7 from J, leaving 8 bases between them. DNA for the CDR3: TGTGCCAGCAGCCAAGTCCTTCGGGAGCAGTACTTC. It yields the protein CASSQVLREQYF.

The chain recombines TRBV24-1 with TRBJ1-1; the D gene is possibly TRBD1 (6 bases). The V and J ends lost 9 bases and 7 bases respectively, with 14 bases between them. CDR1 and CDR2 (germline): KGHDR, SFDVKD. The CDR3 has 12 amino acids. The CDR3 DNA reads TGTGCCACCGAGCGGGGGCCGGGTGAAGCTTTCTTT. It is translated as CATERGPGEAFF.

This clone came up a few times. This chain connects TRBV5-6 to TRBJ2-7, with 7 bases identical to TRBD1. The CDR3 totals 15 residues. Germline V lookup: CDR1 SGHDT, CDR2 YYEEEE. The junction had 12 bases not matched to a gene; V was cut back by 2 bases and J by 7 bases. CDR3 coding DNA: TGTGCCAGCAGCTTTCCGACAGGGAATCCACGGGAGCAGTACTTC. Its protein product is CASSFPTGNPREQYF.

The rearrangement links TRBV25-1 to TRBJ1-6; possibly TRBD1 for D (6 bases). V lost 4 bases, J lost 3 bases, and 13 bases lay in between. In germline, CDR1 is MGHDK, CDR2 SYGVNS. The CDR3 covers 16 residues. The CDR3 region is CASSVQGSLYNSPLHF. In nucleotides, the CDR3 is TGTGCCAGCAGTGTACAGGGTTCCCTCTATAATTCACCCCTCCACTTT.